This entry lists 10 T cell receptor beta chains sequenced from one sample in a study of T-cell reconstitution after alpha-beta-depleted transplantation in children. For TCRbeta, the library was prepared with unique molecular identifiers. From the PCR reads, TCRdb called clonotypes with MiXCR, one entry per CDR3 protein. The table has fewer than 700,000 distinct CDR3 sequences, 13% seen once. The starting material was PBMCs, mostly from graft donor cells, obtained 360 days after TCRalphabeta/CD19-depleted stem cell transplant. The receptors come from a male patient between 10 and 17 years old who had a stem cell transplant for acute myeloid leukemia, so the T cells may come from the graft donor.

This clonotype was counted a few times. The chain couples TRBV29-1 to TRBJ2-1; 8 bases fit TRBD2. CDR3 length: 15 amino acids. V shed 2 bases, J shed 0 bases, and the junction held 3 bases outside the gene matches. Germline CDR1 SQVTM, CDR2 ANQGSEA. In DNA, the CDR3 is TGCAGCGTTGAACTCACTAGCGGCTCCTACAATGAGCAGTTCTTC. It specifies CSVELTSGSYNEQFF.

This clonotype was seen repeatedly, ten times or more. The rearrangement joins TRBV20-1 to TRBJ2-1; TRBD2 agrees at 10 bases. Germline CDR1 is DFQATT and CDR2 is SNEGSKA (reference sequence). The V gene end was trimmed by 2 bases and the J gene end by 2 bases; junction bases not matched to a gene: 3. The CDR3 totals 15 residues. CDR3 in DNA: TGCAGTGCTAGAATAGCGGGAGGACCCTACAATGAGCAGTTCTTC. This encodes CSARIAGGPYNEQFF.

V and J are TRBV5-6 and TRBJ2-1, with 14 bases identical to TRBD2. V gave up 1 base and J gave up 8 bases; unmatched junction bases: 8. The CDR3 loop spans 17 amino acids. CDR1 is SGHDT, CDR2 YYEEEE, per germline. CDR3 loop: CASSLRLAGGYFDEQFF. CDR3 nucleotides: TGTGCCAGCAGCTTGAGACTAGCGGGAGGGTACTTCGATGAGCAGTTCTTC. Full variable domain (remainder filled in from reference TRBV5-6 and TRBJ2-1): DAGVTQSPTHLIKTRGQQVTLRCSPKSGHDTVSWYQQALGQGPQFIFQYYEEEERQRGNFPDRFSGHQFPNYSSELNVNALLLGDSALYLCASSLRLAGGYFDEQFFGPGTRLTVL.

This clonotype was seen at least ten times. This chain connects TRBV20-1 to TRBJ2-5, with 9 bases that match TRBD2. CDR3 size: 15 residues. V lost 1 base to trimming and J lost 1 base; unmatched junction nucleotides: 4. Germline CDR1 is DFQATT and CDR2 is SNEGSKA (reference sequence). The CDR3 coding sequence is TGCAGTGCTAGAGTCGCGGGAGGGCTCCAAGAGACCCAGTACTTC. Protein: CSARVAGGLQETQYF.

This clonotype was recorded a few times. V is TRBV20-1 and J is TRBJ2-7; D possibly corresponds to TRBD2 (6 bases). This CDR3 is built from 15 residues. The V gene's germline CDR1 is DFQATT and CDR2 SNEGSKA (reference sequence). V was cut by 6 bases and J by 0 bases, with 18 bases left in between. The CDR3 region has the DNA TGCAGTGCCATTCCCGGGAGCTTCTCCTCCTACGAGCAGTACTTC. It encodes CSAIPGSFSSYEQYF.

J is TRBJ2-7 and V is TRBV28; no firm D call. The V gene lost 9 bases and the J gene lost 0 bases, with 12 bases spanning the gap. This CDR3 spans 13 amino acids. Looked up from germline, CDR1 is MDHEN and CDR2 is SYDVKM. The CDR3 here is CARGASDSYEQYF. CDR3 in DNA: TGTGCCAGAGGAGCGAGCGACTCCTACGAGCAGTACTTC.

The chain couples TRBV29-1 to TRBJ1-4, with D unresolved. This CDR3 has 14 amino acids. Trimming stripped 2 bases from V and 4 bases from J, with 11 bases between. Germline values: CDR1 SQVTM, CDR2 ANQGSEA. CDR3 sequence reads: CSVEIGAYNEKLFF. In DNA form, the CDR3 reads TGCAGCGTTGAAATTGGAGCATATAATGAAAAACTGTTTTTT.

This chain links TRBV6-1 with TRBJ2-2, with D possibly matching TRBD1 (6 bases). Germline V gives CDR1 MNHNS, CDR2 SASEGT. This CDR3 spans 14 amino acids. V lost 1 base, J lost 4 bases, and 7 bases lay in between. CDR3 sequence (DNA): TGTGCCAGCAGTGAAGACAGGGTCACCGGGGAGCTGTTTTTT. Amino acid sequence: CASSEDRVTGELFF.

The chain employs TRBV20-1 and TRBJ2-7, with 11 bases fitting TRBD2. V shed 6 bases, J shed 3 bases, and the junction held 13 bases outside the gene matches. CDR1 DFQATT and CDR2 SNEGSKA come from the germline V gene (reference sequence). The CDR3 spans 16 residues. CDR3 nucleotides: TGCAGTGCCAGCACCCAGACTAGCGGGAAAATCTACGAGCAGTACTTC. Residues: CSASTQTSGKIYEQYF.

The chain employs TRBV20-1 and TRBJ2-2; 12 bases are shared with TRBD2. This CDR3 comprises 16 residues. Germline lookup yields CDR1 DFQATT and CDR2 SNEGSKA (reference sequence). J gave up 4 bases and V 6 bases, and 9 bases lay outside the gene matches. The CDR3 bases are TGCAGTGCCCCGAGCGGGACTAGCGGGTTCACCGGGGAGCTGTTTTTT. It translates to CSAPSGTSGFTGELFF.